Given below is one T cell receptor (beta chain) in context. Its antigen is currently unknown. Unstimulated PBMCs were sorted into CD3+CD4+ and CD3+CD8+ populations. This sample is part of a study of T cell clones after liver transplantation. About the study: Immunosuppression withdrawal was tried within 2 years after liver transplantation in this trial. Draws occurred before transplant, before withdrawal, and after complete or failed withdrawal.

Profiling relied on immunoSEQ multiplex PCR, and the TCRdb table lists in-frame clones only, not all of them. The table shows some 75,000 clones, with around 80% occurring only once. V trimming: 3 bases; J trimming: 3 bases; junction bases outside the gene matches: 6. Germline CDR1 GTSNPN, CDR2 SVGIG (reference sequence). This CDR3 is 15 amino acids long. General study results and limits: Compared with third party-reactive sequences, donor-reactive ones declined more, independent of withdrawal success.

The origin of this receptor is a human donor who received a liver transplant. The rearrangement joins TRBV30 to TRBJ2-7; 12 nucleotides agree with TRBD2. The sequencing used CD4+ T cells from blood, collected before liver transplant. CDR3: CAWRPTSGRIYEQYF. The DNA of the CDR3 is TGTGCCTGGAGGCCTACTAGCGGGAGGATCTACGAGCAGTACTTC.